One sample yielded the 21 T cell receptor beta chains listed below, sequenced in a study of blood T cells in healthy people across ages. The second PCR ran roughly 7 to 12 cycles with a sample-barcoded 5' primer and J-beta primers. TCRdb reprocessed the 5' RACE reads via MiXCR and lists one record per CDR3 protein. The sample holds some 320,000 distinct CDR3 sequences, roughly 27% seen once. Sequencing was performed on blood. These receptors originate from a woman in her seventies in good health.

V is TRBV5-1 and J is TRBJ1-6; D ambiguous. V dropped 0 bases and J dropped 8 bases, with 6 bases sitting between them. This CDR3 is built from 13 residues. The V gene's germline CDR1 is SGHRS and CDR2 YFSETQ. This CDR3 is CASSLDQYSPLHF. In DNA form, the CDR3 reads TGCGCCAGCAGCTTGGATCAGTATTCACCCCTCCACTTT.

Remarks on this clonotype: An end of the junction does not agree with germline; a read error may underlie this. The J gene is TRBJ2-1, the V gene TRBV5-1; TRBD2 is a possible D gene (5 bases). CDR1 SGHRS and CDR2 YFSETQ come from the germline V gene. The CDR3 covers 15 residues. The CDR3 is CASSLGASSSNEQLF. DNA for the CDR3: TGCGCCAGCAGCTTGGGGGCTAGTTCTAGCAATGAGCAGCTCTTC.

This clonotype showed up many times. The V gene is TRBV20-1, the J gene TRBJ1-3; D is uncertain. V gave up 0 bases and J gave up 0 bases, with 12 bases separating them. Germline CDR1 reads DFQATT; CDR2 reads SNEGSKA (reference sequence). CDR3 length equals 16 residues. The CDR3 is CSARDSSTLSGNTIYF. In nucleotides, the CDR3 is TGCAGTGCTAGAGACAGCTCGACCCTCTCTGGAAACACCATATATTTT.

As for this clonotype: It may be a read error: a sequence one base away is much more abundant. V is TRBV29-1 and J is TRBJ2-7; 9 bases line up with TRBD1. Trimming at V came to 6 bases and at J to 8 bases, leaving 8 bases not matched to a gene. This CDR3 has 12 residues. The germline gives CDR1 SQVTM, CDR2 ANQGSEA. The CDR3 spells CSVSGQGYQQYF. The CDR3 DNA sequence: TGCAGCGTCTCGGGACAGGGTTACCAGCAGTACTTC.

This clonotype was seen only a few times. The rearrangement links TRBV28 to TRBJ2-1; D possibly corresponds to TRBD2 (6 bases). The CDR3 has 14 residues. Looked up from germline, CDR1 is MDHEN and CDR2 is SYDVKM. The V end was cut by 10 bases, the J end by 2 bases, with 15 bases between. The CDR3 loop reads CATRDFLAYNEQFF. Written as DNA, the CDR3 is TGTGCCACCCGGGACTTTCTAGCCTACAATGAGCAGTTCTTC.

This clonotype was seen at least ten times. The genes are TRBV7-2 and TRBJ2-1; either TRBD1 or TRBD2 may fit D (6 bases each). CDR1 is SGHTA and CDR2 is FQGNSA in the germline V gene. The length of the CDR3 is 14 residues. The germline V and J ends were trimmed by 7 bases and 9 bases, with 19 bases remaining between them. The CDR3 region is CASTGGPGSGEQFF. CDR3 bases: TGTGCCAGCACTGGGGGGCCGGGGAGCGGTGAGCAGTTCTTC.

The table lists this clonotype with a few counts. The V and J genes are TRBV7-2 and TRBJ2-5, with D unclear. This CDR3 is 13 amino acids long. From germline, CDR1 is SGHTA and CDR2 FQGNSA. Trimming left V 3 bases short and J 3 bases short, with 8 bases between. CDR3 protein: CASSLSVKETQYF. The CDR3 DNA reads as TGTGCCAGCAGCTTGTCAGTAAAAGAGACCCAGTACTTC.

This clonotype was detected ten times or more. This chain connects TRBV18 to TRBJ2-5; D gene ambiguous. The CDR3 totals 12 residues. V was pared by 1 base and J by 4 bases, with 4 bases between. Germline V lookup: CDR1 KGHSH, CDR2 LQKENI. The CDR3 DNA reads TGTGCCAGCTCACCACTAAGAGAGACCCAGTACTTC. This sequence encodes CASSPLRETQYF. The full variable domain, in which reference TRBV18 and TRBJ2-5 provide the parts outside the CDR3, is NAGVMQNPRHLVRRRGQEARLRCSPMKGHSHVYWYRQLPEEGLKFMVYLQKENIIDESGMPKERFSAEFPKEGPSILRIQQVVRGDSAAYFCASSPLRETQYFGPGTRLLVL.

The chain employs TRBV6-5 and TRBJ1-5, with a possible D match to TRBD1 (6 bases). Germline V gives CDR1 MNHEY, CDR2 SVGAGI. V was clipped by 6 bases and J by 4 bases, with 16 bases between them. This CDR3 contains 15 residues. CDR3 region: CASRGAGQKNQPQHF. CDR3 sequence (DNA): TGTGCCAGCAGAGGGGCAGGACAGAAAAATCAGCCCCAGCATTTT.

This clonotype counts as hyperexpanded. This rearrangement joins TRBV7-9 to TRBJ2-1; D possibly uses TRBD1 or TRBD2 (5 bases each). Germline CDR1 is SEHNR and CDR2 is FQNEAQ (reference sequence). The length of the CDR3 is 12 residues. V was trimmed by 4 bases and J by 6 bases, leaving 7 bases between them. CDR3 coding DNA: TGTGCCAGCAGCTCGGGGCTCAATGAGCAGTTCTTC. It is translated as CASSSGLNEQFF.

This clonotype turned up a few times. This chain uses TRBV12-3 or TRBV12-4 with TRBJ1-5, with D unresolved. Deletions cut 1 base from V and 2 bases from J, with 9 bases between. The CDR3 covers 15 residues. In DNA form, the CDR3 reads TGTGCCAGCAGTTTAGGGGCCAAGGGCAATCAGCCCCAGCATTTT. Its translation is CASSLGAKGNQPQHF.

The chain joins TRBV5-1 to TRBJ2-2; D is perhaps TRBD1 or TRBD2 (5 bases each). From germline, CDR1 is SGHRS and CDR2 YFSETQ. This CDR3 has 13 residues. The germline V and J ends were trimmed by 7 bases and 0 bases, with 7 bases remaining between them. CDR3 residues: CASGTTNTGELFF. CDR3 coding DNA: TGCGCCAGCGGGACGACGAACACCGGGGAGCTGTTTTTT.

The chain couples TRBV28 to TRBJ2-7, with 10 bases aligning to TRBD1. Germline loops: CDR1 MDHEN, CDR2 SYDVKM. The CDR3 is 14 amino acids. Losses at the gene ends were 10 bases for V and 4 bases for J; bases not matched to a gene: 10. CDR3 DNA sequence: TGTGCCACCTCGACAGGGGGCTCCCTGTACGAGCAGTACTTC. This encodes CATSTGGSLYEQYF.

J is TRBJ1-6 and V is TRBV20-1; D is uncertain. V lost 6 bases to trimming and J lost 5 bases, with 20 bases between them. The CDR3 spans 16 residues. Germline CDR1 and CDR2: DFQATT and SNEGSKA (reference sequence). CDR3 sequence: CSARTLRQPDNSPLHF. The CDR3 DNA sequence: TGCAGTGCCCGGACCCTCCGGCAGCCAGATAATTCACCCCTCCACTTT.

This clonotype was found a few times. The V gene is TRBV18, the J gene TRBJ2-7, with 11 positions matching TRBD1. Looked up from germline, CDR1 is KGHSH and CDR2 is LQKENI. Trimming cost V 0 bases and J 6 bases; bases outside gene matches: 4. This CDR3 comprises 15 residues. CDR3 DNA: TGTGCCAGCTCACCACCAATGGACAGGGGGCTCGAGCAGTACTTC. Amino acid sequence: CASSPPMDRGLEQYF.

There are a few counts of this clonotype. CDR3 DNA: TGCAGCGTCGTTTCCGGGACTCAAAAAGAGACCCAGTACTTC. Translated, it gives CSVVSGTQKETQYF. V is TRBV29-1 and J is TRBJ2-5; possibly TRBD2 for D (6 bases). Germline CDR1 and CDR2: SQVTM and ANQGSEA. The CDR3 extends over 14 amino acids. V was clipped by 6 bases and J by 3 bases, with 17 bases between them. The full variable domain, in which reference TRBV29-1 and TRBJ2-5 provide the parts outside the CDR3, is SAVISQKPSRDICQRGTSLTIQCQVDSQVTMMFWYRQQPGQSLTLIATANQGSEATYESGFVIDKFPISRPNLTFSTLTVSNMSPEDSSIYLCSVVSGTQKETQYFGPGTRLLVL.

This rearrangement joins TRBV29-1 to TRBJ2-7; 7 nucleotides line up with TRBD1. The junction had 5 bases not matched to a gene; V was cut back by 5 bases and J by 4 bases. This CDR3 is built from 12 residues. Germline V gene lookup returns CDR1 SQVTM and CDR2 ANQGSEA. The CDR3 nucleotides read TGCAGCGTTACGGGACAGTCATACGAGCAGTACTTC. It translates to CSVTGQSYEQYF.

V and J are TRBV2 and TRBJ2-4; TRBD1 agrees at 11 bases. Germline V gene lookup returns CDR1 SNHLY and CDR2 FYNNEI. This CDR3 is 15 amino acids long. With V trimmed by 6 bases and J by 5 bases, 6 bases remained unmatched. CDR3 sequence reads: CASSPDRGLQNIQYF. The DNA of the CDR3 is TGTGCCAGCAGCCCGGACAGGGGGCTACAAAACATTCAGTACTTC.

J is TRBJ2-7 and V is TRBV29-1; 7 bases are shared with TRBD2. Germline lookup yields CDR1 SQVTM and CDR2 ANQGSEA. The junction had 6 bases not matched to a gene; V was cut back by 3 bases and J by 7 bases. The CDR3 consists of 12 residues. The DNA for the CDR3 is TGCAGCGTTGATTCTGGGCGGGGGGAGCAGTACTTC. Residues: CSVDSGRGEQYF.

The J gene is TRBJ2-7, the V gene TRBV10-3, with 7 bases matching TRBD1. The CDR3 has 14 amino acids. In germline, CDR1 is ENHRY, CDR2 SYGVKD. V lost 0 bases to trimming and J lost 3 bases; unmatched junction nucleotides: 2. This CDR3 reads CAISESGQIYEQYF. In nucleotides, the CDR3 is TGTGCCATCAGTGAGTCGGGACAGATCTACGAGCAGTACTTC.

A few counts support this clonotype. The rearrangement joins TRBV28 to TRBJ1-1, with D tentatively TRBD1 (5 bases). V lost 8 bases, J lost 4 bases, and 11 bases lay in between. This CDR3 has 12 amino acids. Germline CDR1 and CDR2: MDHEN and SYDVKM. CDR3 region: CASWSGGTEAFF. CDR3 DNA sequence: TGTGCCAGCTGGTCCGGGGGCACTGAAGCTTTCTTT.